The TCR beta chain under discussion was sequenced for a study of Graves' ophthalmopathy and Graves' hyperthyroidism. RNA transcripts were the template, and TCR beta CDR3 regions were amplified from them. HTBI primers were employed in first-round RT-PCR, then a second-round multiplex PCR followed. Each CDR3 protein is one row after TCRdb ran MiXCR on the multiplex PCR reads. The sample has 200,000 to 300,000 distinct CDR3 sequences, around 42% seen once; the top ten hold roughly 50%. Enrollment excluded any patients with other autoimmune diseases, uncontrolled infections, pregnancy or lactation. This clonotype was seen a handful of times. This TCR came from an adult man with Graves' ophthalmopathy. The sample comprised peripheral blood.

The CDR3 DNA is TGTGCCAGCAGTGACCGGACTAGCGGGAGGTACGAGCAGTACTTC. Its translation: CASSDRTSGRYEQYF. The chain combines TRBV2 with TRBJ2-7, with 14 bases identical to TRBD2. Trimming at V came to 3 bases and at J to 4 bases, leaving 2 bases not matched to a gene. Germline V gene data show CDR1 as SNHLY and CDR2 as FYNNEI. The CDR3 extends over 15 amino acids.